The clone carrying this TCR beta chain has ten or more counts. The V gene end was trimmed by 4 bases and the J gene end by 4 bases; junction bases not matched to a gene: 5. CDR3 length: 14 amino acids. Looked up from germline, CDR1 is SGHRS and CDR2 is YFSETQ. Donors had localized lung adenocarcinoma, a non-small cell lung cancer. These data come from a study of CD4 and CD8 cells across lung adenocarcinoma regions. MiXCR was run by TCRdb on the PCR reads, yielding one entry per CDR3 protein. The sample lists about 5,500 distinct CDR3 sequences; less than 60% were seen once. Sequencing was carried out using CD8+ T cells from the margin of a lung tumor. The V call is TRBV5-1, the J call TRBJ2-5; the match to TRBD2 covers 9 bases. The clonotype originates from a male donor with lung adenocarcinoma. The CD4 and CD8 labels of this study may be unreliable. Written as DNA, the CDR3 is TGCGCCAGCAGCCTGGGCGGGGGGGGAGAGACCCAGTACTTC. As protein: CASSLGGGGETQYF.